This entry lists 25 T cell receptor beta chains sequenced from one sample in a study of identical twins. TCRdb re-derived calls from the 5' RACE reads in MiXCR, one entry per CDR3 protein. The sample records around 650,000 distinct CDR3 sequences, about 7% being singletons. The same sample was also studied in work on yellow fever vaccine responses in identical twins.

The sequencing sample was made of PBMCs. The receptors stem from a woman aged 18-29 years in good health.

Here the CDR3 reads CASSLQGAGYEQYF. The CDR3 DNA sequence: TGTGCCAGCTCACTACAGGGGGCGGGCTACGAGCAGTACTTC. V usage is TRBV18 and J usage is TRBJ2-7, with TRBD1 matching over 9 bases. The V segment lost 4 bases and the J segment 3 bases; nucleotides outside the gene matches: 4. The CDR3 loop spans 14 amino acids. Per germline, CDR1 KGHSH and CDR2 LQKENI.

This clonotype was found a few times. The CDR3 reads CSASQVLAGGKGQYF. The CDR3, as DNA: TGCAGTGCTAGTCAGGTCCTAGCGGGAGGAAAGGGGCAGTACTTC. V and J are TRBV20-1 and TRBJ2-7; 11 nucleotides agree with TRBD2. CDR1 is DFQATT and CDR2 is SNEGSKA in the germline V gene (reference sequence). There are 15 residues in the CDR3. The trim removed 3 bases at V and 9 bases at J, leaving 13 bases unmatched.

Only a few counts were recorded for this clonotype. This chain connects TRBV12-3 or TRBV12-4 to TRBJ1-6, with unresolved D. Trimming cost V 3 bases and J 10 bases, with 10 bases left between them. The CDR3 has 13 residues. The CDR3 bases are TGTGCCAGCAGTTTCAACGGGCTCTCACCCCTCCACTTT. Translation: CASSFNGLSPLHF.

V usage is TRBV20-1 and J usage is TRBJ1-2; D is possibly TRBD1 (5 bases). CDR1 and CDR2 from the germline V gene are DFQATT and SNEGSKA (reference sequence). V was shortened by 5 bases and J by 4 bases, with 14 bases between the two germline ends. This CDR3 has 13 residues. The CDR3, as DNA: TGCAGTGCTCAAGACAGCCGCCTCTATGGCTACACCTTC. This encodes CSAQDSRLYGYTF.

This chain joins TRBV12-3 or TRBV12-4 and TRBJ2-2; 12 nucleotides line up with TRBD1. V lost 6 bases to trimming and J lost 5 bases; unmatched junction nucleotides: 13. This CDR3 contains 18 residues. Here the CDR3 DNA reads TGTGCCAGCAGCCCGGGACAGGGGGCGGGGAGGAAGACCGGGGAGCTGTTTTTT. This gives the protein CASSPGQGAGRKTGELFF.

This clonotype was detected many times. The gene calls are TRBV5-1 and TRBJ1-1; 9 positions agree with TRBD1. Trimming cost V 4 bases and J 6 bases; bases outside gene matches: 10. In germline, CDR1 is SGHRS, CDR2 YFSETQ. The CDR3 contains 15 residues. In DNA form, the CDR3 reads TGCGCCAGCAGCCCCGGGGACAGGGTTAGCCCTGAAGCTTTCTTT. Its protein product is CASSPGDRVSPEAFF.

V and J are TRBV20-1 and TRBJ1-5; 7 nucleotides agree with TRBD1. This CDR3 contains 17 residues. Germline V gives CDR1 DFQATT, CDR2 SNEGSKA (reference sequence). V shed 5 bases, J shed 0 bases, and the junction held 13 bases outside the gene matches. CDR3 sequence (DNA): TGCAGTGCTCCAACTTTTGGACAGGCGTCTAGCAATCAGCCCCAGCATTTT. Translation: CSAPTFGQASSNQPQHF.

This clonotype was detected many times. The chain joins TRBV4-1 to TRBJ2-1; TRBD1 matches 7 bases. This CDR3 contains 14 residues. The V and J ends lost 3 bases and 10 bases, in that order; junction bases with no gene match: 9. Per germline, CDR1 MGHRA and CDR2 YSYEKL. The CDR3 nucleotides read TGCGCCAGCAGCCAGTCCTCCACAGGGGTCGAGCAGTTCTTC. It codes for CASSQSSTGVEQFF.

This clonotype was detected many times. This chain connects TRBV29-1 to TRBJ1-4, with D hard to call. The CDR3 covers 14 residues. Germline CDR1 reads SQVTM; CDR2 reads ANQGSEA. Trimming cost V 1 base and J 4 bases, with 10 bases left between them. The CDR3 nucleotides read TGCAGCGTTGAAGTTGTGGGTAATAATGAAAAACTGTTTTTT. This sequence encodes CSVEVVGNNEKLFF.

This clonotype was counted between two and nine times. The chain employs TRBV3-1 and TRBJ2-3; possibly TRBD1 for D (5 bases). The V and J ends lost 4 bases and 4 bases respectively, with 15 bases between them. The CDR3 loop spans 15 amino acids. Germline-derived CDR1 and CDR2 are LGHDT and YNNKEL (reference sequence). The CDR3 DNA is TGTGCCAGCAGCCCAACTACAGCAGGGTCAGATACGCAGTATTTT. It translates to CASSPTTAGSDTQYF.

V and J are TRBV12-3 or TRBV12-4 and TRBJ2-1, with D perhaps TRBD2 (5 bases). V gave up 3 bases and J gave up 3 bases, with 12 bases separating them. This CDR3 region has 15 residues. The CDR3 loop reads CASSFTGRLYNEQFF. CDR3 nucleotide sequence: TGTGCCAGCAGTTTCACGGGAAGGCTCTACAATGAGCAGTTCTTC.

This clonotype has a count of ten or more. The chain carries TRBV6-1 and TRBJ1-4; possibly TRBD1 for D (5 bases). The germline CDR1 and CDR2 sequences are MNHNS and SASEGT. The germline V and J ends were trimmed by 6 bases and 2 bases, with 10 bases remaining between them. This CDR3 comprises 14 residues. CDR3 coding DNA: TGTGCCAGCAGCCAGGGACGGACTAATGAAAAACTGTTTTTT. Its translation is CASSQGRTNEKLFF.

The gene calls are TRBV6-1 and TRBJ2-7; 10 bases agree with TRBD1. Germline V gene sequence: CDR1 MNHNS, CDR2 SASEGT. Trimming removed 8 bases from V and 6 bases from J; junction bases left unmatched: 4. The CDR3 extends over 12 amino acids. DNA of the CDR3: TGTGCCAGCCGGGACAGGGGTAGCGAGCAGTACTTC. Its translation is CASRDRGSEQYF.

V usage is TRBV20-1 and J usage is TRBJ2-1; 14 nucleotides line up with TRBD2. The CDR3 extends over 18 amino acids. The germline V gene has CDR1 DFQATT and CDR2 SNEGSKA (reference sequence). V lost 2 bases to trimming and J lost 3 bases; unmatched junction nucleotides: 9. CDR3 region: CSARLGTSGGLYYNEQFF. CDR3 DNA: TGCAGTGCTAGATTGGGGACTAGCGGGGGCCTTTACTACAATGAGCAGTTCTTC.

This clonotype appeared many times. V and J are TRBV12-3 or TRBV12-4 and TRBJ2-7; perhaps TRBD1 as D (5 bases). V was cut by 2 bases and J by 1 base, with 12 bases left in between. This CDR3 has 15 amino acids. CDR3 residues: CASSLTGAPSYEQYV. CDR3 DNA sequence: TGTGCCAGCAGTTTAACAGGAGCCCCGTCCTACGAGCAGTACGTC.

At least ten counts were recorded for this clonotype. The chain employs TRBV20-1 and TRBJ1-5; D might be TRBD1 (6 bases). Trimming stripped 1 base from V and 1 base from J, with 11 bases between. This CDR3 contains 15 residues. Germline V CDR1 and CDR2: DFQATT, SNEGSKA (reference sequence). The CDR3 DNA reads TGCAGTGCTAGAGTGTGGGACAAAAGCAATCAGCCCCAGCATTTT. This encodes CSARVWDKSNQPQHF.

This clonotype showed up just a few times. The chain is built from TRBV11-3 and TRBJ2-2, with D possibly called TRBD1 or TRBD2 (5 bases each). Trimming pared 6 bases from V and 5 bases from J, leaving 19 bases between. Germline V gene lookup returns CDR1 SGHNT and CDR2 YENEEA. The CDR3 has 16 residues. CDR3 region: CASSRSPDWGTGELFF. CDR3 DNA: TGTGCCAGCAGTCGCTCCCCGGATTGGGGGACCGGGGAGCTGTTTTTT.

The genes are TRBV20-1 and TRBJ2-3; 10 bases fit TRBD2. V shed 3 bases, J shed 2 bases, and the junction held 11 bases outside the gene matches. Germline V gene sequence: CDR1 DFQATT, CDR2 SNEGSKA (reference sequence). The CDR3 spans 17 residues. CDR3 DNA: TGCAGTGCTAGCAGGGCTAGCGGGAGCCATTCCACAGATACGCAGTATTTT. It codes for CSASRASGSHSTDTQYF.

J is TRBJ2-1 and V is TRBV6-5; D uncertain. The CDR3 runs 16 residues. Per the germline V gene, CDR1 is MNHEY and CDR2 is SVGAGI. Trimming pared 4 bases from V and 10 bases from J, leaving 23 bases between. The CDR3 is CASSLGLRVDVREQFF. CDR3 sequence (DNA): TGTGCCAGCAGTTTGGGCCTACGAGTAGATGTGAGGGAGCAGTTCTTC.

This chain connects TRBV4-1 to TRBJ1-4; D call uncertain. From germline, CDR1 is MGHRA and CDR2 YSYEKL. The CDR3 runs 16 residues. V lost 1 base and J 2 bases, leaving 11 bases between the germline ends. Here the CDR3 DNA reads TGCGCCAGCAGCCAAGTAGGTGTGGGGACTAATGAAAAACTGTTTTTT. This gives the protein CASSQVGVGTNEKLFF.

This clonotype was found a few times. The CDR3 sequence: CASSGRDRPYEQYF. CDR3 coding DNA: TGTGCCAGCAGTGGCCGGGACAGACCCTACGAGCAGTACTTC. The V and J genes are TRBV6-1 and TRBJ2-7, with 7 positions matching TRBD1. CDR3 length: 14 residues. Germline values: CDR1 MNHNS, CDR2 SASEGT. With V trimmed by 4 bases and J by 2 bases, 5 bases remained unmatched.

This clonotype turned up a few times. The V gene is TRBV16, the J gene TRBJ2-6, with a possible D match to TRBD1 (6 bases). CDR1 is KGHSY, CDR2 FQNENV, per germline. CDR3 length: 18 amino acids. Between the trimmed V and J ends, which lost 1 base and 1 base, there was a span of 14 bases. The CDR3 DNA is TGTGCCAGCAGCCAATTTTCAGGGGCCAAGTCTGGGGCCAACGTCCTGACTTTC. It encodes CASSQFSGAKSGANVLTF.

This clonotype was seen a few times. This chain uses TRBV11-2 with TRBJ2-1, with 7 bases that match TRBD2. The CDR3 has 13 residues. Trimming took 1 base from V and 13 from J; bases not matched to a gene: 7. CDR1 SGHAT and CDR2 FQNNGV come from the germline V gene. The CDR3 loop is CASSLGEGPAQFF. In DNA, the CDR3 is TGTGCCAGCAGCTTAGGGGAGGGGCCGGCCCAGTTCTTC.

This clonotype was seen more than once but under ten times. The chain joins TRBV6-2 or TRBV6-3 to TRBJ2-1; 7 bases are shared with TRBD2. The CDR3 totals 18 residues. Germline loops: CDR1 MNHEY, CDR2 SVGEGT. Trimming cost V 5 bases and J 1 base; bases outside gene matches: 14. The CDR3 loop reads CASSQPSELAVSYNEQFF. As DNA, the CDR3 is TGTGCCAGCAGTCAACCCTCGGAGCTAGCGGTTTCCTACAATGAGCAGTTCTTC.

In this sample, this clonotype turned up a few times. The J gene is TRBJ2-1, the V gene TRBV18, with D perhaps matching TRBD2 (6 bases). With 8 bases removed from V and 9 bases from J, the gap between germline ends came to 17 bases. CDR1 KGHSH and CDR2 LQKENI come from the germline V gene. The CDR3 is 13 amino acids. The CDR3 DNA reads as TGTGCCAGCGCTTCGGGAGTAGTGGGTGAGCAGTTCTTC. This gives the protein CASASGVVGEQFF.